This TCR beta chain was captured in a study of T cell clonotyping in hematopoietic cell transplantation. Study results and limitations: At the given depth, recipient repertoires were over 95% de novo clonotypes.

TCRdb's copy holds only in-frame clones and misses some; the assay was immunoSEQ multiplex PCR. The table records about 29,000 clones, roughly 80% of them present only once. On this clone: As yet, its antigen is unknown.

The time point is: recipient sample about 28 days before transplant, after cytoreduction. The germline V gene has CDR1 LNHDA and CDR2 SQIVND (reference sequence). V dropped 5 bases and J dropped 6; count of bases not matched to a gene: 9. The CDR3 covers 14 residues. The sequenced sample was peripheral blood mononuclear cells, obtained before stem cell transplant. The source of this sequence is a woman in her twenties or thirties with chronic myeloid leukemia. Some clones in this sample may be carry-over from other donors' samples. J is TRBJ2-7 and V is TRBV19, with 8 bases identical to TRBD1. The CDR3 DNA follows: TGTGCCAGTAGTCCCAGACAGGGGTATGGCGAGCAGTACTTC. As protein: CASSPRQGYGEQYF.